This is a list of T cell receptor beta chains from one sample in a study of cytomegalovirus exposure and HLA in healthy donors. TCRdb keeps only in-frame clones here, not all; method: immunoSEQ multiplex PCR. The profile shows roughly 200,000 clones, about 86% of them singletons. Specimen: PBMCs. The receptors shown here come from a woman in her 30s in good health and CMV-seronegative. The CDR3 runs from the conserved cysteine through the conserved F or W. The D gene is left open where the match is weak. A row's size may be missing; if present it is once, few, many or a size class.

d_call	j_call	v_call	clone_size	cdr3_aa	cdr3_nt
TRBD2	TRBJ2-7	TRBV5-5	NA	CASTLAGGPREQYF	TGTGCCAGCACCCTTGCGGGAGGGCCCAGGGAGCAGTACTTC
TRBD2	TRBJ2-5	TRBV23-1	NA	CASSQFGGRRETQYF	TGCGCCAGCAGTCAATTCGGCGGGAGGAGGGAGACCCAGTACTTC
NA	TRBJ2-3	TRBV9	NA	CASNSGGGLTDTQYF	TGTGCCAGCAACTCTGGCGGGGGCCTCACAGATACGCAGTATTTT
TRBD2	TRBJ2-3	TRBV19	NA	CASSIDSGGSLFDTQYF	TGTGCCAGTAGTATAGATAGCGGGGGGTCGCTTTTCGATACGCAGTATTTT
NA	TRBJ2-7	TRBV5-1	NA	CASRSDRIGTYEQYF	TGCGCCAGCAGGTCGGACAGAATCGGGACCTACGAGCAGTACTTC
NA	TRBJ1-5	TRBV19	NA	CASSTLQGFGNQPQHF	TGTGCCAGTAGTACATTACAGGGATTTGGCAATCAGCCCCAGCATTTT
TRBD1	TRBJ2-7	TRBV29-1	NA	CSVRTGVDEQYF	TGCAGCGTACGGACAGGGGTCGACGAGCAGTACTTC
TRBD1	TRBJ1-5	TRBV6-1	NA	CASSPDRANQPQHF	TGTGCCAGCAGTCCTGACAGGGCCAATCAGCCCCAGCATTTT
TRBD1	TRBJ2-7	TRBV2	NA	CASSEAGGTGGHEQYF	TGTGCCAGCAGTGAAGCGGGAGGGACAGGGGGCCACGAGCAGTACTTC
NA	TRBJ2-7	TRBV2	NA	CASRPLSYEQYF	TGTGCCAGCAGGCCCCTCTCCTACGAGCAGTACTTC
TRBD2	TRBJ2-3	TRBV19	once	CASSMGAGSTDTQYF	TGTGCCAGTAGTATGGGAGCGGGGAGCACAGATACGCAGTATTTT
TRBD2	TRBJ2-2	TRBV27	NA	CASSFSGASNTGELFF	TGTGCCAGCAGTTTTAGCGGGGCCTCCAACACCGGGGAGCTGTTTTTT
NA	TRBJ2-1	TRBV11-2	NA	CASSLATSRAYNEQFF	TGTGCCAGCAGCTTAGCTACGTCGAGGGCCTACAATGAGCAGTTCTTC
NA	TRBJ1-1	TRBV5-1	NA	CASSRNTENTEAFF	TGCGCCAGCAGTCGGAATACAGAGAACACTGAAGCTTTCTTT
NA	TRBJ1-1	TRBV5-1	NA	CASSLAGGNTEAFF	TGCGCCAGCAGCTTGGCGGGTGGAAACACTGAAGCTTTCTTT
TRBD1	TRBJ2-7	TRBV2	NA	CASTVLWDRDSYEQYF	TGTGCCAGCACAGTCCTTTGGGACAGGGACTCCTACGAGCAGTACTTC
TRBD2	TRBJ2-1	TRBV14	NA	CASSRRLAGGPEQFF	TGTGCCAGCAGCCGACGACTAGCGGGAGGGCCTGAGCAGTTCTTC
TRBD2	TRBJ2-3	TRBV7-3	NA	CASSSGLALHF	TGTGCCAGCAGCTCGGGACTAGCGCTCCATTTT
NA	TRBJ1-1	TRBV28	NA	CASSLNAGNTEAFF	TGTGCCAGCAGTTTAAATGCAGGGAACACTGAAGCTTTCTTT
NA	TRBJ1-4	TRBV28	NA	CASSLGPWGSEKLFF	TGTGCCAGCAGTCTTGGACCGTGGGGCAGCGAAAAACTGTTTTTT
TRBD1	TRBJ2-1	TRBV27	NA	CASSLGQGVRQFF	TGTGCCAGCAGTTTGGGACAGGGAGTACGTCAGTTCTTC
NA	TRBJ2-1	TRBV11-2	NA	CASSPYRGLTYNEQFF	TGTGCCAGCAGCCCTTACAGGGGACTGACCTACAATGAGCAGTTCTTC
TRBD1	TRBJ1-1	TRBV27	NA	CASRGQMNTEAFF	TGTGCCAGCCGGGGACAGATGAACACTGAAGCTTTCTTT
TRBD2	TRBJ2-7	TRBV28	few	CASSSPSGRAPEQYF	TGTGCCAGCAGTTCCCCCAGCGGGAGGGCCCCCGAGCAGTACTTC
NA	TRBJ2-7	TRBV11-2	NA	CASSLVSGISYEQYF	TGTGCCAGCAGCTTAGTCAGTGGCATCTCCTACGAGCAGTACTTC
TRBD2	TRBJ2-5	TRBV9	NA	CASSQGLAQETQYF	TGTGCCAGCAGCCAGGGACTAGCACAAGAGACCCAGTACTTC
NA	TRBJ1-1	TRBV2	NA	CASSEDPGDTEAFF	TGTGCCAGCAGTGAGGACCCGGGAGACACTGAAGCTTTCTTT
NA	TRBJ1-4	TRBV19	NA	CASSIRRGHEKLFF	TGTGCCAGTAGTATTCGGAGGGGCCATGAAAAACTGTTTTTT
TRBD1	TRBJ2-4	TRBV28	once	CASSFSDRGAKNIQYF	TGTGCCAGCAGTTTTTCCGACAGGGGGGCCAAAAACATTCAGTACTTC
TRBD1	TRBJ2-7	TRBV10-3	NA	CAIRDRAREQYF	TGTGCCATACGGGACAGGGCTAGAGAGCAGTACTTC
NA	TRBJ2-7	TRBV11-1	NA	CASSFQTATYEQYF	TGTGCCAGCAGCTTTCAGACTGCAACCTACGAGCAGTACTTC
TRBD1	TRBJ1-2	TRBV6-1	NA	CATKTGKGYTF	TGTGCCACCAAGACAGGGAAAGGCTACACCTTC
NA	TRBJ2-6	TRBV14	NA	CASSQEWSRPLSSGANVLTF	TGTGCCAGCAGCCAAGAATGGTCCAGGCCGCTAAGCTCTGGGGCCAACGTCCTGACTTTC
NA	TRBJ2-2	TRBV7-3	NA	CASSLSGRGTGELFF	TGTGCCAGCAGCTTAAGTGGCAGGGGCACCGGGGAGCTGTTTTTT
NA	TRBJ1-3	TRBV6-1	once	CASSEYPRGLALGNTIYF	TGTGCCAGCAGTGAATACCCCAGGGGTCTAGCTCTGGGAAACACCATATATTTT
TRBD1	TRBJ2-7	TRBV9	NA	CASSVGGTAVEQYF	TGTGCCAGCAGCGTAGGAGGGACAGCCGTCGAGCAGTACTTC
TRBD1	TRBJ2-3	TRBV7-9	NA	CASSILQGADTQYF	TGTGCCAGCAGTATCTTACAGGGGGCAGATACGCAGTATTTT
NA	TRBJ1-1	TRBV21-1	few	CASSLGQGATEAFF	TGTGCCAGCAGCCTAGGACAGGGGGCAACTGAAGCTTTCTTT
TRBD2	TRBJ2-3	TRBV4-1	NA	CASSQDGSSGGAGTDTQYF	TGCGCCAGCAGCCAAGATGGCAGTAGCGGGGGGGCGGGCACAGATACGCAGTATTTT